The T cell receptor (beta chain) under discussion was sequenced for a study of T cell changes during pregnancy in multiple sclerosis. The data were produced by immunoSEQ multiplex PCR, yet TCRdb's version contains in-frame clones alone and is incomplete. The sample has about 17,000 clones; roughly 84% are singletons. This CDR3 contains 19 residues. V was pared by 0 bases and J by 5 bases, with 23 bases between. Germline-derived CDR1 and CDR2 are LGHNA and YSLEER. The clonotype was recovered from a female donor in good health, enrolled as a control in a pregnancy study. This sequence joins TRBV4-3 and TRBJ2-1, with D perhaps TRBD1 (5 bases). This specimen consisted of CD8+ T cells from peripheral blood mononuclear cells, obtained in the third trimester of pregnancy. CDR3 residues: CASSQDRGSYPVEDNEQFF. CDR3 nucleotide sequence: TGCGCCAGCAGCCAAGATAGGGGATCATACCCAGTCGAAGACAATGAGCAGTTCTTC.